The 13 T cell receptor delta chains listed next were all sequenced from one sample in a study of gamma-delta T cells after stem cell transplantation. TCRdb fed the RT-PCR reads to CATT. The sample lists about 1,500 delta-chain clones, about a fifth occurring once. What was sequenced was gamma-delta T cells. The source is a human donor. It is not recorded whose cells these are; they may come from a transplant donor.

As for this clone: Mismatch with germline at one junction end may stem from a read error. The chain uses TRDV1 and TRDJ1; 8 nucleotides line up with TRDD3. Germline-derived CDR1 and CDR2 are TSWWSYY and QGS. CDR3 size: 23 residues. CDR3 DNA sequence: TGTGCTCTTGGGAAACTAGGGGCGAGGAAGTACCTGGGGGACCAGGGGTACACCGATAAACTCATCTTT. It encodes CALGKLGARKYLGDQGYTDKLIF.

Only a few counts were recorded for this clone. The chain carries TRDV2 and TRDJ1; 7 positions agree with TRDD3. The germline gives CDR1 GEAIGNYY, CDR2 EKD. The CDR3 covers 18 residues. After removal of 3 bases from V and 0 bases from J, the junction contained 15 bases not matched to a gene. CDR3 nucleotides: TGTGCCTGTGACCCCCTGGGGGGGGATCCCCATAACACCGATAAACTCATCTTT. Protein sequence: CACDPLGGDPHNTDKLIF.

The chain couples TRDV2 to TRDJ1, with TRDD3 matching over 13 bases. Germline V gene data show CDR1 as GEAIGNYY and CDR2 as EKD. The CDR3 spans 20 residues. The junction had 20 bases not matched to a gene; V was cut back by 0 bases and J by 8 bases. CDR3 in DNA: TGTGCCTGTGACACCTTACTGGGGGATACGCGCCGAGGAAGGTGGTCGAAACTCATCTTT. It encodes CACDTLLGDTRRGRWSKLIF.

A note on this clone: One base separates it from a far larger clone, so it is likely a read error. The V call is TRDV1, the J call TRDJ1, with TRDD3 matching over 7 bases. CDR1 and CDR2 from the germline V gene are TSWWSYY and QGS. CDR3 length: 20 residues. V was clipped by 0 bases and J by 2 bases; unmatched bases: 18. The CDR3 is CALGELRERETGVGTDKLIF. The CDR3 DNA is TGTGCTCTTGGGGAACTGAGGGAGAGAGAAACTGGGGTTGGAACCGATAAACTCATCTTT.

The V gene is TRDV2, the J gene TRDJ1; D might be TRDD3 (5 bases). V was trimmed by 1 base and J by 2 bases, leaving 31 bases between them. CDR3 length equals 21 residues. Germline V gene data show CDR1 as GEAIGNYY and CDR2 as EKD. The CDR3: CACDTNGPGLMGEWGTDKLIF. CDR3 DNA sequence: TGTGCCTGTGACACTAACGGGCCGGGTCTTATGGGCGAATGGGGTACCGATAAACTCATCTTT.

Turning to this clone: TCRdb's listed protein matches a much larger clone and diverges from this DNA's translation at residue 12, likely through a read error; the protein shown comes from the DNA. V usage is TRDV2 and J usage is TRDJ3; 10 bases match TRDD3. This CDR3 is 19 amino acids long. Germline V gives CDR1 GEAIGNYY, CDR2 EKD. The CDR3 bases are TGTGCCTGTGTACAAGTACTGGGGGATTCGTCCTTGGACACCCGACAGATGTTTTTC. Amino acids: CACVQVLGDSSLDTRQMFF.

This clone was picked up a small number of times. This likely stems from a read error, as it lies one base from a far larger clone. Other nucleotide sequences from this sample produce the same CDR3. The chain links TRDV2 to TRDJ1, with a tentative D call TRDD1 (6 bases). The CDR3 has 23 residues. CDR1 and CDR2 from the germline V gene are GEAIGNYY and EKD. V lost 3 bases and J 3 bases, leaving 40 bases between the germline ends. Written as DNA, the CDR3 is TGTGCCTGTGACCTCGTAGGAGGATATGGGGACCTCGAAATACCCTTAGAGTCCGATAAACTCATCTTT. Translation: CACDLVGGYGDLEIPLESDKLIF.

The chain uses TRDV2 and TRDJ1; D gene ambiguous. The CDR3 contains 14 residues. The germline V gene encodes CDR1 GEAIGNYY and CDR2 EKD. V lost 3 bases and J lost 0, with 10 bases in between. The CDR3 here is CACDPVWNTDKLIF. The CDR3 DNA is TGTGCCTGTGACCCTGTTTGGAACACCGATAAACTCATCTTT.

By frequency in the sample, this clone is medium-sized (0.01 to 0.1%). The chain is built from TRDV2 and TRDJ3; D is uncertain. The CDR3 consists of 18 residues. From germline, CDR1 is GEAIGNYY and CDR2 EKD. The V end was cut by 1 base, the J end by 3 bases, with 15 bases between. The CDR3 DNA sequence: TGTGCCTGTGACACGGTCTTTTTCGAAGGCTGGGACACCCGACAGATGTTTTTC. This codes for CACDTVFFEGWDTRQMFF.

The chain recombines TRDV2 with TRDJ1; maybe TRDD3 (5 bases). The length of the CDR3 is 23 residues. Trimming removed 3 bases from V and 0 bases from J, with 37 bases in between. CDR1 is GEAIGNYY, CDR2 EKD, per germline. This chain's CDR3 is CACDAVEGWRDPRRGLYTDKLIF. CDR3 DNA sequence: TGTGCCTGTGACGCCGTCGAAGGATGGCGAGACCCGCGCCGGGGACTGTACACCGATAAACTCATCTTT.

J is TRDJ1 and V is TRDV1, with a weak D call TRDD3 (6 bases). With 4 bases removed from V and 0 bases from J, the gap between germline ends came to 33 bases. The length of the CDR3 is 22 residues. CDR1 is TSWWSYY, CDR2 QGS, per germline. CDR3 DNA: TGTGCTCTTGGGGCCAGCAGATTGTTCACTCAAAACACGCGGGGATACACCGATAAACTCATCTTT. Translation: CALGASRLFTQNTRGYTDKLIF.

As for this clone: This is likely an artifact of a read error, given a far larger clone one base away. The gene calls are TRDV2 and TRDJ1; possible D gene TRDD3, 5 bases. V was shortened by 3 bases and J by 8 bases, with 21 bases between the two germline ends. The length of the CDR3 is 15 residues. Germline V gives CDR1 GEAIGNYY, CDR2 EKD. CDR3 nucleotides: TGTGCCTGTGACCCCAGATTGAATACGGGGTCCAAACTCATCTTT. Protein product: CACDPRLNTGSKLIF.

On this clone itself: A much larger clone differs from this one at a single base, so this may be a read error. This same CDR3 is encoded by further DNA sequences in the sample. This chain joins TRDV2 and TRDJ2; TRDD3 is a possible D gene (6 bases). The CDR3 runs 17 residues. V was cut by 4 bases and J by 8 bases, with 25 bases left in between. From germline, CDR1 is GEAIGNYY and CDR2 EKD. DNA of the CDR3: TGTGCCTGTGATGCTATTGGGGGGGACCGGCCGACCGCACAACTCTTCTTT. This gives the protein CACDAIGGDRPTAQLFF.